Shown below are 6 T cell receptor beta chains from a single sample sequenced in a study of graft-versus-host responses after intestinal transplantation (dated by TCRdb to the early 2020s). The time point label on this specimen signifies: cells obtained before transplantation from donor or recipient. Library preparation employed the immunoSEQ multiplex PCR assay. Not all clones reach the TCRdb copy of this immuneACCESS table, which keeps in-frame sequences only. Checked studies attribute under half of the gap to unresolved V genes and leave the rest unexplained. Across this sample there are roughly 120,000 clones, with approximately 96% seen only once. More than 2.5% of the sample belongs to the ten largest clones. The antigens for these receptors are not known. Sample: unstimulated CD8+ T cells sorted from spleen or lymph node cells, taken before intestinal transplant. These receptors were taken from a human donor who received an intestinal transplant.

The rearrangement links TRBV27 to TRBJ2-1; D may be TRBD1 or TRBD2 (5 bases each). Germline V gene sequence: CDR1 MNHEY, CDR2 SMNVEV (reference sequence). The ends were cut back, 6 bases at V and 0 bases at J, with 18 bases in the middle. The CDR3 has 17 residues. The CDR3, as DNA: TGTGCCAGCAGCCGAGGGCCCCAGGGTTTCTCCTACAATGAGCAGTTCTTC. Translation gives CASSRGPQGFSYNEQFF.

The rearrangement joins TRBV6-1 to TRBJ2-7; 8 nucleotides match TRBD1. The CDR3 is made up of 15 amino acids. CDR1 is MNHNS, CDR2 SASEGT, per germline. V was pared by 8 bases and J by 3 bases, with 12 bases of the junction left unmatched. The CDR3 sequence: CASPTDREFFYEQYF. CDR3 coding DNA: TGTGCCAGCCCAACGGACAGGGAATTTTTCTACGAGCAGTACTTC.

About this clone itself: The same CDR3 can be traced to other DNA sequences in this sample. The rearrangement uses TRBV5-4 and TRBJ2-2; 8 bases are shared with TRBD1. The ends lost 7 bases at V and 3 bases at J; junction bases unmatched: 5. This CDR3 region has 14 residues. CDR1 is SGHNT, CDR2 YYREEE, per germline (reference sequence). CDR3 sequence reads: CASWLQGDTGELFF. As DNA, the CDR3 is TGTGCCAGCTGGTTACAGGGGGACACCGGGGAGCTGTTTTTT.

V gene TRBV11-2 combines with J gene TRBJ2-7; no clear D gene. Trimming removed 7 bases at V and 0 bases at J, with 16 bases between. Germline-derived CDR1 and CDR2 are SGHAT and FQNNGV. The CDR3 is made up of 15 amino acids. The CDR3 loop reads CASTYGMGLSYEQYF. CDR3 DNA: TGTGCCAGCACCTATGGAATGGGTCTCTCCTACGAGCAGTACTTC.

The chain joins TRBV7-3 to TRBJ2-1; either TRBD1 or TRBD2 may supply D (5 bases each). The CDR3 length is 13 residues. Trimming removed 5 bases at V and 7 bases at J, with 12 bases between. Germline values: CDR1 SGHTA, CDR2 FQGTGA. CDR3 DNA: TGTGCCAGCAGCCCCCCGGGGCTTAATGAGCAGTTCTTC. It yields the protein CASSPPGLNEQFF.

The V and J genes are TRBV28 and TRBJ2-1; possibly TRBD2 for D (6 bases). V dropped 5 bases and J dropped 2 bases, with 16 bases sitting between them. There are 16 residues in the CDR3. Germline loops: CDR1 MDHEN, CDR2 SYDVKM. As DNA, the CDR3 is TGTGCCAGCAGTGACCCTGCTAGCGCTCCCTACAATGAGCAGTTCTTC. Its protein product is CASSDPASAPYNEQFF.